This is a list of T cell receptor beta chains from one sample in a study of T cell repertoires in cytomegalovirus infection. Their antigens remain unidentified. TCRdb redid the calling of the reads with MiXCR, one entry per CDR3 protein. The repertoire holds approximately 910,000 distinct CDR3 sequences, with about 33% as singletons. Material: cultured CD8+ T cells from PBMCs, obtained from culture after CMV antigen stimulation. Receptors originate from a human donor in good health (CMV status not recorded). Some clones in this sample may be carry-over from other donors' samples. Both conserved end residues are part of each CDR3. A D gene is named only where the DNA matches it firmly. Clone size is not always given. Where it is, it says once, few, many or a class for expanded clones.

>TRBV6-6|11|.|TRBJ1-1|.
TGTGCCAGCAGTTATAATGTTGAAGCTTTCTTT
CASSYNVEAFF
>TRBV4-1|13|TRBD2|TRBJ2-1|.
TGCGCCAGCGCCCAGCGGGGATACAATGAGCAGTTCTTC
CASAQRGYNEQFF
>TRBV27|15|.|TRBJ1-1|few
TGTGCCAGCAGTTCTGGGGGAGTGGGGAACACTGAAGCTTTCTTT
CASSSGGVGNTEAFF
>TRBV3-1|16|.|TRBJ2-5|.
TGTGCCAGCAGCCAAGAGGGAAGCGCTTGGCAAGAGACCCAGTACTTC
CASSQEGSAWQETQYF
>TRBV6-1|13|.|TRBJ1-1|few
TGTGCCAGCAGACGACGACCTAACACTGAAGCTTTCTTT
CASRRRPNTEAFF
>TRBV7-6|13|.|TRBJ2-5|many
TGTGCCAGCAGACCAGGGGCGGGTGAGACCCAGTACTTC
CASRPGAGETQYF
>TRBV7-9|15|.|TRBJ1-1|few
TGTGCCAGCAGCCTTGGCCGCCACGGGAACACTGAAGCTTTCTTT
CASSLGRHGNTEAFF
>TRBV7-8|14|.|TRBJ2-3|.
TGTGCCAGCAGCAACCGGGCCCTCACAGATACGCAGTATTTT
CASSNRALTDTQYF
>TRBV27|16|.|TRBJ1-5|.
TGTGCCAGCAGTTTATCTTCTTACAGTGACAATCAGTCCCAGCATTTT
CASSLSSYSDNQSQHF
>TRBV19|12|.|TRBJ1-1|many
TGTGCCAGCAGAATCGGGAACACTGAAGCTTTCTTT
CASRIGNTEAFF
>TRBV19|15|.|TRBJ2-2|.
TGTGCCAGTAGTATCCGCGCGGGTGACACCGGGGAGCTGTTTTTT
CASSIRAGDTGELFF
>TRBV19|14|.|TRBJ2-1|few
TGTGCCACCTCTCCAGAGAGCTCCTACAATGAGCAGTTCTTC
CATSPESSYNEQFF
>TRBV10-1|13|.|TRBJ1-1|.
TGCGCCAGCAGGAAGATGATGAACACTGAAGCTTTCTTT
CASRKMMNTEAFF
>TRBV2|19|TRBD2|TRBJ2-2|.
TGTGCCAGCAGTGGTCCCAGTGGGCTAGCGGGGGCCTACACCGGGGAGCTGTTTTTT
CASSGPSGLAGAYTGELFF
>TRBV7-8|15|TRBD2|TRBJ2-5|.
TGTGTCAGTAGACCTATTGGGACTACCCAAGAGACCCAGTACTTC
CVSRPIGTTQETQYF
>TRBV6-1|17|TRBD1|TRBJ2-2|few
TGTGCCACCCAAGGAGGGACAGGGCTGACGAACACCGGGGAGCTGTTTTTT
CATQGGTGLTNTGELFF
>TRBV12-3/TRBV12-4|14|.|TRBJ1-5|.
TGTGCCAGCAGTTTAGCCCCAGTCGGTCAGCCCCAGCATTTT
CASSLAPVGQPQHF
>TRBV7-6|15|.|TRBJ1-3|many
TGTGCCAGCAGCCCCGGGACTACTTCTGGAAACACCATATATTTT
CASSPGTTSGNTIYF
>TRBV6-5|15|.|TRBJ2-2|.
TGTGCCAGCAGTTACTCGGGCAACCGGGCCGGGGAGCTGTTTTTT
CASSYSGNRAGELFF
>TRBV2|17|.|TRBJ2-1|.
TGTGCCAGCAGTGAAGGGGGGTCCTCCTGGGGTTACGATGAGCAGTTCTTC
CASSEGGSSWGYDEQFF
>TRBV10-3|13|TRBD1|TRBJ1-2|.
TGTGCCATTCTCCGGGACAGGGTTTCGGGCTACACCTTC
CAILRDRVSGYTF
>TRBV7-4|15|.|TRBJ2-3|many
TGTGCCAGCAGCCGCGGGGCAGGGGGTACAAATACGCAGTATTTT
CASSRGAGGTNTQYF
>TRBV7-6|15|TRBD1|TRBJ2-1|.
TGTACCAGTCTATTAAGAGGACAGGGAATCCATGAGCAGTTCTTC
CTSLLRGQGIHEQFF
>TRBV7-2|15|.|TRBJ1-2|many
TGTGCCAGCAGCTTAGTGTCAGGGAATAACTATGGCTACACCTTC
CASSLVSGNNYGYTF
>TRBV5-1|14|.|TRBJ1-2|few
TGCGCCAGCAGCTTGAACAGGGACCTCTATGGCTACACCTTC
CASSLNRDLYGYTF
>TRBV6-5|13|.|TRBJ1-1|few
TGTGCCAGCAGTTACTCTGGGGGGAAAGAAGCTTTCTTT
CASSYSGGKEAFF
>TRBV4-1|16|.|TRBJ1-5|.
TGCGCCAGCAGCCAAGCGGCGGGATTTAGCAATCAGCCCCAGCATTTT
CASSQAAGFSNQPQHF
>TRBV5-1|13|TRBD1|TRBJ1-2|few
TGCGCCAGCACGCAACAGGGGTCGAAAGGCTACACCTTC
CASTQQGSKGYTF
>TRBV28|15|TRBD2|TRBJ2-2|.
TGTGCCAGCAGCCCTGTAGCGGGGGGCCCCGGGGAGCTGTTTTTT
CASSPVAGGPGELFF
>TRBV5-1|15|.|TRBJ1-1|few
TGCGCCAGCAGCTTGGGTCCGAGGGGGAAGGCTGAAGCTTTCTTT
CASSLGPRGKAEAFF
>TRBV2|12|.|TRBJ1-3|few
TGTGCCGGTGTTTCGTCGGGAAACACCATATATTTT
CAGVSSGNTIYF
>TRBV7-2|13|.|TRBJ2-3|many
TGTGCCAGCAGCTTCCCGGAACCCGAGGCCCAGTATTTT
CASSFPEPEAQYF
>TRBV28|15|TRBD1|TRBJ2-3|few
TGTGCCAGCAGACCAGAGGACAGGGTCACGGATACGCAGTATTTT
CASRPEDRVTDTQYF
>TRBV4-1|17|.|TRBJ1-2|.
TGCGCCAGCAGCCAAGAGTTTGAGGCCACGGTGGACTGTGGCTACACCTTC
CASSQEFEATVDCGYTF
>TRBV7-6|14|TRBD1|TRBJ1-6|few
TGTGCCAGCAGCTTGACAGGGGAACGGTCACCCCTCCACTTT
CASSLTGERSPLHF
>TRBV20-1|12|.|TRBJ1-4|few
TGCAGTGCTAGAGGAGTCGGTGAAAAACTGTTTTTT
CSARGVGEKLFF
>TRBV4-1|16|.|TRBJ1-3|.
TGCGCCAGCAGCCAAGAGGATTTGGCCCCTGGAAACACCATATATTTT
CASSQEDLAPGNTIYF
>TRBV7-8|11|TRBD2|TRBJ2-7|few
TGTGCCAGCAGTTCGGGACTAGCGAGGTACTTC
CASSSGLARYF
>TRBV7-9|14|TRBD1|TRBJ2-3|.
TGTGCCAGCAGCCACAAGGGGGCCACAGATACGCAGTATTTT
CASSHKGATDTQYF
>TRBV7-6|15|.|TRBJ2-7|.
TGTGCCAGCAGCTTAGTTGAGGGTAGCTCCTACGAGCAGTACTTC
CASSLVEGSSYEQYF
>TRBV6-2/TRBV6-3|14|TRBD1|TRBJ1-5|.
TGTGCCAGCAGTCTGGACAGGGATTTTCAGCCCCAGCATTTT
CASSLDRDFQPQHF
>TRBV6-2/TRBV6-3|14|TRBD1|TRBJ2-1|.
TGTGCCAGCAAAGAGACAGGGGTCGGGGATGAGCAGTTCTTC
CASKETGVGDEQFF
>TRBV5-1|17|.|TRBJ1-3|.
TGCGCCAGCAGCTTGGCAGATTTTGGAGTCTCTGGAAACACCATATATTTT
CASSLADFGVSGNTIYF
>TRBV13|14|.|TRBJ1-2|.
TGTGCCAGCAGCTTAAGGCAGGGGCTCCATGGCTACACCTTC
CASSLRQGLHGYTF
>TRBV2|10|TRBD1|TRBJ1-1|few
TGTGCCAGCGGACAGGGCGAGGCTTTCTTT
CASGQGEAFF
>TRBV6-8|15|.|TRBJ2-3|.
TGTGCCAGCCTCAGAATGGGGGGCAGCACAGATACGCAGTATTTT
CASLRMGGSTDTQYF
>TRBV19|13|TRBD1|TRBJ1-1|few
TGTGCCAGTAGTATTGACAGGGGCGCTGAAGCTTTCTTT
CASSIDRGAEAFF
>TRBV27|13|.|TRBJ2-7|.
TGTGCCAGCAGTCCGGGTCTCCTGAACGAGCAGTACTTC
CASSPGLLNEQYF
>TRBV14|14|.|TRBJ2-1|few
TGTGCCAGCAGCCAACCGGGACACTACAATGAGCAGTTCTTC
CASSQPGHYNEQFF
>TRBV2|13|.|TRBJ2-2|.
TGTGCCAGCAGTGCGGCATACACCGGGGAGCTGTTTTTT
CASSAAYTGELFF
>TRBV7-6|12|.|TRBJ2-3|many
TGTGCCAGCAGCTTAAAGACAGATACGCAGTATTTT
CASSLKTDTQYF
>TRBV7-6|13|TRBD1|TRBJ1-2|.
TGTGCCAGCAGCTTCCAGGGGGTGGATGGCTACACCTTC
CASSFQGVDGYTF
>TRBV7-9|15|.|TRBJ1-1|.
TGTGCCAGCAGCTTTAGTGGACAGATACCCACTGAAGCTTTCTTT
CASSFSGQIPTEAFF